A single sample is the source of the 9 T cell receptor beta chains below, sequenced in a study of blood T cell repertoires in COVID-19. The assay was immunoSEQ multiplex PCR, and TCRdb's table has in-frame clones only and misses some. The table lists around 99,000 clones, approximately 87% of them singletons, with 18% in the top ten. The sample was peripheral blood. These TCRs come from a woman in her sixties or seventies with acute or convalescent COVID-19.

The rearrangement links TRBV20-1 to TRBJ2-5; TRBD1 matches at 8 bases. The end of the DNA fits TRBJ2-7 better, so the J call may be wrong. The CDR3 runs 14 residues. From germline, CDR1 is DFQATT and CDR2 SNEGSKA (reference sequence). The CDR3 nucleotides are TGCAGTGCTAGTCCCCTGACAGGGGCCCACGAGCAGTACTTC. Its translation: CSASPLTGAHEQYF.

This clone was picked up a small number of times. V usage is TRBV6-6 and J usage is TRBJ1-2; the D gene is possibly TRBD1 (5 bases). CDR3 length equals 13 residues. CDR1 and CDR2 from the germline V gene are MNHNY and SVGAGI (reference sequence). V was clipped by 5 bases and J by 1 base, with 8 bases between them. The CDR3 sequence: CASSAQGNYGYTF. The CDR3 DNA reads as TGTGCCAGCAGTGCCCAGGGTAACTATGGCTACACCTTC.

This clone has more than one count but fewer than ten. The chain has TRBV10-3 and TRBJ2-3, with 8 nucleotides matching TRBD1. The germline V gene has CDR1 ENHRY and CDR2 SYGVKD. This CDR3 spans 15 amino acids. With V trimmed by 8 bases and J by 4 bases, 11 bases remained unmatched. CDR3 nucleotide sequence: TGTGCCATCGGGTCAGGGGGCGATTATGCAGATACGCAGTATTTT. Its protein product is CAIGSGGDYADTQYF.

V and J are TRBV9 and TRBJ1-1; D not certain. The V gene lost 0 bases and the J gene lost 6 bases, with 6 bases spanning the gap. CDR3 length equals 12 residues. Germline CDR1 and CDR2: SGDLS and YYNGEE. The CDR3 is CASSVGEAEAFF. CDR3 DNA sequence: TGTGCCAGCAGCGTAGGCGAGGCTGAAGCTTTCTTT. Complete variable domain (other parts from reference TRBV9 and TRBJ1-1): DSGVTQTPKHLITATGQRVTLRCSPRSGDLSVYWYQQSLDQGLQFLIQYYNGEERAKGNILERFSAQQFPDLHSELNLSSLELGDSALYFCASSVGEAEAFFGQGTRLTVV.

The chain links TRBV28 to TRBJ2-1, with TRBD1 matching over 7 bases. Per the germline V gene, CDR1 is MDHEN and CDR2 is SYDVKM. The CDR3 runs 14 residues. Trimming at V came to 10 bases and at J to 0 bases, leaving 6 bases not matched to a gene. The DNA for the CDR3 is TGTGCCACTTTGGGACAGAACTCCTACAATGAGCAGTTCTTC. Translated: CATLGQNSYNEQFF.

The chain employs TRBV3-1 (or the pseudogene TRBV3-2) and TRBJ1-2; perhaps TRBD1 as D (5 bases). The germline V gene encodes CDR1 LGHDT and CDR2 YNNKEL (reference sequence). V was trimmed by 2 bases and J by 1 base, leaving 11 bases between them. The CDR3 runs 15 residues. The CDR3 DNA reads TGTGCCAGCAGCCAACCGGGGGGGGGTAACTATGGCTACACCTTC. Protein sequence: CASSQPGGGNYGYTF.

This clone was observed once. The rearrangement links TRBV5-1 to TRBJ2-7; tentatively, D is TRBD2 (6 bases). Trimming removed 0 bases at V and 3 bases at J, with 10 bases between. The CDR3 is 14 residues long. From germline, CDR1 is SGHRS and CDR2 YFSETQ. CDR3 nucleotides: TGCGCCAGCAGCTTGGAGGCGGGGATCTACGAGCAGTACTTC. Translation: CASSLEAGIYEQYF.

This clone was seen a few times. The chain links TRBV9 to TRBJ1-5; 10 bases agree with TRBD1. The length of the CDR3 is 15 residues. The V gene's germline CDR1 is SGDLS and CDR2 YYNGEE. After removal of 3 bases from V and 8 bases from J, the junction contained 8 bases not matched to a gene. This chain's CDR3 is CASSGTGGLMEPQHF. The CDR3 DNA follows: TGTGCCAGCAGCGGGACAGGGGGTCTAATGGAGCCCCAGCATTTT. The full variable domain, completed using reference TRBV9 and TRBJ1-5, is DSGVTQTPKHLITATGQRVTLRCSPRSGDLSVYWYQQSLDQGLQFLIQYYNGEERAKGNILERFSAQQFPDLHSELNLSSLELGDSALYFCASSGTGGLMEPQHFGDGTRLSIL.

The chain carries TRBV7-9 and TRBJ1-5; TRBD1 is a possible D gene (5 bases). Germline CDR1 SEHNR, CDR2 FQNEAQ (reference sequence). Trimming shortened V by 1 base and J by 6 bases, and 13 bases separated the two germline ends. The CDR3 has 15 amino acids. Here the CDR3 reads CASSLVGQGLQPQHF. As DNA, the CDR3 is TGTGCCAGCAGCTTAGTGGGCCAGGGTCTTCAGCCCCAGCATTTT.